This TCR beta chain comes out of a study of OX40 agonist ivuxolimab in advanced cancers. Background on the study: All patients had ivuxolimab intravenously every 2 weeks at 0.01 to 10 mg/kg. It was permissible to have had prior anti-PD-1, anti-PD-L1 or anti-CTLA-4 therapy, and approximately 40% had some.

Germline assignment: CDR1 SNHLY and CDR2 FYNNEI. Trimming removed 0 bases from V and 7 bases from J, with 25 bases in between. This CDR3 is 20 amino acids long. Assay used: immunoSEQ multiplex PCR; TCRdb lists only in-frame clones, some missing. The repertoire holds around 40,000 clones, with around 87% as singletons. The receptor's source is an adult with an advanced solid tumor such as melanoma, head and neck, liver or kidney cancer. Sequences were derived from CD4+ or CD8+ T cells sorted from blood, sampled in a trial of the OX40 agonist ivuxolimab. The chain recombines TRBV2 with TRBJ1-6; D gene unclear. The CDR3, as DNA: TGTGCCAGCAGTGAAGCGCTTCCGGGGAGTCGAGTCGACCGAAATTCACCCCTCCACTTT. Amino acid sequence: CASSEALPGSRVDRNSPLHF.